These 12 T cell receptor beta chains share one sample of origin, sequenced in a study of regulatory T cells in long-lasting Graves disease. The authors built TCR beta libraries using iRepertoire HTBI primers and Arm-PCR of CDR3 regions. TCRdb called the multiplex PCR reads again in MiXCR, with one record for every CDR3 protein. The table shows fewer than 350,000 distinct CDR3 sequences, with 15% to 20% occurring only once. Time point noted: newly diagnosed GD, antithyroid drugs for less than 3 months. RNA from PBMCs was the source of the TCR library. Specimen: peripheral blood mononuclear cells (PBMCs), collected at new diagnosis, from a patient treated with antithyroid drugs. The receptor set was obtained from a female donor with Graves disease.

This clonotype appeared many times. The V gene is TRBV6-5, the J gene TRBJ2-3, with D perhaps matching TRBD1 (5 bases). The CDR3 is made up of 15 amino acids. Trimming removed 2 bases from V and 0 bases from J, with 9 bases in between. The germline V gene encodes CDR1 MNHEY and CDR2 SVGAGI. The CDR3 DNA reads as TGTGCCAGCAGTTACAGGGGTACTAGCACAGATACGCAGTATTTT. It translates to CASSYRGTSTDTQYF.

In this sample, this clonotype turned up many times. The rearrangement uses TRBV2 and TRBJ2-7, with D possibly matching TRBD2 (6 bases). Germline V lookup: CDR1 SNHLY, CDR2 FYNNEI. CDR3 length: 13 amino acids. Trimming took 1 base from V and 9 from J, leaving 13 bases between them. The DNA of the CDR3 is TGTGCCAGCAGTGAAGAGGAGAGGCGGGGGCAGTACTTC. Amino acid sequence: CASSEEERRGQYF.

In its sample, this clonotype was seen a few times. Possible read error: a much larger clone is one base away. The chain joins TRBV7-9 to TRBJ1-2; 9 bases line up with TRBD1. The CDR3 consists of 19 residues. Germline values: CDR1 SEHNR, CDR2 FQNEAQ (reference sequence). V was pared by 4 bases and J by 5 bases, with 20 bases of the junction left unmatched. CDR3 sequence reads: CASSSSGSRDREDWYGYTF. CDR3 DNA: TGTGCCAGCAGCTCCTCAGGGTCCCGGGACAGGGAAGATTGGTATGGCTACACCTTC.

This clonotype was counted between two and nine times. This chain uses TRBV5-1 with TRBJ1-1; D not certain. Trimming removed 8 bases at V and 0 bases at J, with 11 bases between. This CDR3 has 13 amino acids. The germline gives CDR1 SGHRS, CDR2 YFSETQ. The CDR3 loop reads CASRTEMNTEAFF. CDR3 bases: TGCGCCAGTCGGACGGAGATGAACACTGAAGCTTTCTTT.

As to this clonotype: A far larger clone differs by one base, so this is likely a read error. Here the CDR3 omits its conserved ending phenylalanine or tryptophan, so a read error is the likely source. The chain uses TRBV12-3 or TRBV12-4 and TRBJ2-1; tentatively, D is TRBD1 (6 bases). The DNA end is more similar to TRBJ2-5, so the J call may be wrong. This CDR3 comprises 13 residues. The CDR3 DNA is TGTGCCAGCAGTTTAGGACAGGCCCAGATCCAGTACCTC. It is translated as CASSLGQAQIQYL.

This clonotype was seen a handful of times. This chain uses TRBV12-3 or TRBV12-4 with TRBJ1-6, with TRBD1 identical over 7 bases. The CDR3 consists of 16 residues. V lost 6 bases to trimming and J lost 4 bases; unmatched junction nucleotides: 9. CDR3 coding DNA: TGTGCCAGCAGAAAGGGACAGCGAAGTTATAATTCACCCCTCCACTTT. Its protein product is CASRKGQRSYNSPLHF.

This clonotype was observed at least ten times. The genes are TRBV28 and TRBJ2-5; 7 nucleotides line up with TRBD2. The DNA end is a closer match to TRBJ2-1, so the J assignment may be wrong. Germline V gene sequence: CDR1 MDHEN, CDR2 SYDVKM. The CDR3 is 14 amino acids. In DNA form, the CDR3 reads TGTGCCAGCAGTTTGGCAGGGTCGGGGGGAGAGCAGTTCTTC. Encoded protein: CASSLAGSGGEQFF.

This clonotype came up many times. The chain carries TRBV20-1 and TRBJ2-7; D is unclear. The germline V gene has CDR1 DFQATT and CDR2 SNEGSKA (reference sequence). V dropped 5 bases and J dropped 5 bases, with 22 bases sitting between them. This CDR3 comprises 15 residues. CDR3 residues: CSALGSGRLGDEQYF. The CDR3 DNA reads TGCAGTGCTTTAGGATCGGGCAGGCTCGGAGACGAGCAGTACTTC.

This clonotype was detected many times. The chain is built from TRBV27 and TRBJ2-4, with 9 positions matching TRBD1. J was trimmed by 6 bases and V by 2 bases; bases with no gene match: 5. From germline, CDR1 is MNHEY and CDR2 SMNVEV (reference sequence). The CDR3 sequence is 15 residues long. CDR3 region: CASSLRTGAGNIQYF. The CDR3 region has the DNA TGTGCCAGCAGTTTAAGGACAGGGGCAGGAAACATTCAGTACTTC.

This clonotype was observed at least ten times. The CDR3 DNA reads as TGTGCCTGGAGCCCAAGCTTGGCCAAAAACATTCAGTACTTC. It yields the protein CAWSPSLAKNIQYF. The V call is TRBV30, the J call TRBJ2-4, with D uncertain. This CDR3 contains 14 residues. V lost 3 bases and J lost 1, with 10 bases in between. Germline values: CDR1 GTSNPN, CDR2 SVGIG (reference sequence).

This clonotype was recorded many times. This chain uses TRBV28 with TRBJ1-1; D remains ambiguous. CDR3 length: 12 residues. The germline V and J ends were trimmed by 3 bases and 5 bases, with 7 bases remaining between them. Germline loops: CDR1 MDHEN, CDR2 SYDVKM. The CDR3 nucleotides are TGTGCCAGCAGTTTTGAAAAGACTGAAGCTTTCTTT. Residues: CASSFEKTEAFF.

This clonotype occurred many times. The chain couples TRBV5-1 to TRBJ1-6, with D hard to call. Per germline, CDR1 SGHRS and CDR2 YFSETQ. V lost 4 bases and J lost 4, with 15 bases in between. The CDR3 sequence is 16 residues long. The CDR3 is CASSQRRAGYNSPLHF. The CDR3 region has the DNA TGCGCCAGCAGCCAACGGCGGGCCGGATATAATTCACCCCTCCACTTT.